Listed below are T cell receptor beta chains from one sample, sequenced in a study of shared T cell receptors in the human thymus. Sequencing was performed with immunoSEQ multiplex PCR; in TCRdb, only in-frame clones are kept and a portion is missing. The sample lists just under 550,000 clones; 75% to 85% were seen once. This same sample was also part of a study on human thymus T cells.

Sequencing was carried out using thymocytes. The receptors stem from a boy under two years old with a congenital heart defect. CDR3s include the opening cysteine and the closing phenylalanine or tryptophan. The D gene is left open where the match is weak. Expanded clones get a size class; other rows say once, few or many, or leave the size out.

TGTGCCTGGGGACTAGCGGGAGTCAACGAGCAGTACTTC	CAWGLAGVNEQYF	13	TRBD2	TRBJ2-7	TRBV30	once
TGTGCCAGCAGCTTATTGTCGGGAGGGTGGGTTTACGAGCAGTACTTC	CASSLLSGGWVYEQYF	16	TRBD2	TRBJ2-7	TRBV7-3	NA
TGCGCCAGCAGCTTTGGCCAGGTTTACGAGCAGTACTTC	CASSFGQVYEQYF	13	NA	TRBJ2-7	TRBV5-1	NA
TGTGCCAGCAGCTTAGCCCGGGACAGGGGGGCCTACGAGCAGTACTTC	CASSLARDRGAYEQYF	16	TRBD1	TRBJ2-7	TRBV7-8	NA
TGTGCCAGCAGTTACTTGACTAGCGGGAGGGCCAATGAGCAGTTCTTC	CASSYLTSGRANEQFF	16	TRBD2	TRBJ2-1	TRBV6-5	NA
TGTGCCAGCAGCTTGAATGGGGAGGGAAAGTACTTC	CASSLNGEGKYF	12	TRBD2	TRBJ2-7	TRBV5-6	NA
TGTGCCAGCAGCCGGACTAGGCTTGAGACCCAGTACTTC	CASSRTRLETQYF	13	NA	TRBJ2-5	TRBV21-1	NA
TGTGCCAGCACTTCGTCGAGGACAGGGGTCCGCTATGGCTACACCTTC	CASTSSRTGVRYGYTF	16	TRBD1	TRBJ1-2	TRBV7-7	NA
TGTGCCAGCAGCAAGGACAGGGCCAAAAACATTCAGTACTTC	CASSKDRAKNIQYF	14	TRBD1	TRBJ2-4	TRBV6-1	NA
TGTGCCAGCAGTGGAAGGGGGCCCCTAAAGGGACAGCCCCAGCATTTT	CASSGRGPLKGQPQHF	16	TRBD1	TRBJ1-5	TRBV28	NA
TGTGCCAGCTCACATCGAACAGCTGAAGCTGGAAACACCATATATTTT	CASSHRTAEAGNTIYF	16	NA	TRBJ1-3	TRBV18	NA
TGTGCCAGCAGCTTCTGGACAGGAACCCACTACGAGCAGTACTTC	CASSFWTGTHYEQYF	15	TRBD1	TRBJ2-7	TRBV7-9	NA
TGCAGCGTTGAAGACAGGGGTCGCCCGGGTAGTGGGGCCAAAAACATTCAGTACTTC	CSVEDRGRPGSGAKNIQYF	19	NA	TRBJ2-4	TRBV29-1	NA